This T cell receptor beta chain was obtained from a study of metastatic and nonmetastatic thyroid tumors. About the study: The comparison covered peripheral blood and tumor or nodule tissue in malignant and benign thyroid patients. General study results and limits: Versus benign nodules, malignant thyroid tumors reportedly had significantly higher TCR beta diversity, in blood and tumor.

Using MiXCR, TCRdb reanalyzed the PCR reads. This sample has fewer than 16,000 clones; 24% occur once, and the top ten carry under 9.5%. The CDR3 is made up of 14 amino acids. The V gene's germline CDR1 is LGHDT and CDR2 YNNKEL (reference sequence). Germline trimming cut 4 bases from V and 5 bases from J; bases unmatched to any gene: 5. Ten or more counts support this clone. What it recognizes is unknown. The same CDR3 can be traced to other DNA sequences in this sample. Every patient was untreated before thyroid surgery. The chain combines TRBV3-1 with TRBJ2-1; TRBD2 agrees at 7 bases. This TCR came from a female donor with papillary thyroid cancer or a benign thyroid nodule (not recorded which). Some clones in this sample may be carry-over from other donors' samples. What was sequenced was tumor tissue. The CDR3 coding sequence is TGTGCCAGCAGCCCCCGGACTAGTAACAATGAGCAGTTCTTC. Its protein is CASSPRTSNNEQFF.